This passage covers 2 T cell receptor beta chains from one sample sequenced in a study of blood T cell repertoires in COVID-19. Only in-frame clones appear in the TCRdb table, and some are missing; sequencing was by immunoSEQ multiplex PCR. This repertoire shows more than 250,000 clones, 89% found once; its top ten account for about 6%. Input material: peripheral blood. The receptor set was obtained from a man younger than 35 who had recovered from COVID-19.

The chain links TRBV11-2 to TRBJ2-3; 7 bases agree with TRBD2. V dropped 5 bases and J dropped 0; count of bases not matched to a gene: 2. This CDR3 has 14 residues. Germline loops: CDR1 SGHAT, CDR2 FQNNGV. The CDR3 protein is CASSPGGSTDTQYF. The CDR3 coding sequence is TGTGCCAGCAGCCCCGGGGGGAGCACAGATACGCAGTATTTT.

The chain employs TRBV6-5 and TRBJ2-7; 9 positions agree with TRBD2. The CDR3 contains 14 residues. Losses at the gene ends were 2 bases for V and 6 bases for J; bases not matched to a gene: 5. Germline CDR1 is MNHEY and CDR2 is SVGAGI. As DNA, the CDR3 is TGTGCCAGCAGTTACGTAGCGGGAGTGGGCGAGCAGTACTTC. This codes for CASSYVAGVGEQYF.